The 7 T cell receptor beta chains below all came from one sample that was sequenced in a study of cytomegalovirus exposure and HLA in healthy donors. The PCR had 60 Vbeta and 13 Jbeta primers. Generated by immunoSEQ multiplex PCR, the TCRdb table keeps only in-frame clones and is missing some. The data show 110,000 or so clones, over 65% seen once. The sample was PBMCs. Source of these receptors: a woman in her forties in good health and CMV-seropositive.

The rearrangement joins TRBV2 to TRBJ2-7, with a tentative D call TRBD1 (6 bases). Germline lookup yields CDR1 SNHLY and CDR2 FYNNEI. V shed 8 bases and J shed 7 bases, with 18 bases lying between them. This CDR3 comprises 13 residues. The CDR3 sequence is CASSLAGAGEQYF. The CDR3 DNA reads TGTGCCAGCTCGCTAGCAGGGGCCGGGGAGCAGTACTTC. The whole variable domain, remainder taken from reference TRBV2 and TRBJ2-7, is EPEVTQTPSHQVTQMGQEVILRCVPISNHLYFYWYRQILGQKVEFLVSFYNNEISEKSEIFDDQFSVERPDGSNFTLKIRSTKLEDSAMYFCASSLAGAGEQYFGPGTRLTVT.

This clone was detected once. The chain employs TRBV7-2 and TRBJ2-5, with TRBD2 matching over 9 bases. The V gene's germline CDR1 is SGHTA and CDR2 FQGNSA. The length of the CDR3 is 16 residues. Trimming at V came to 1 base and at J to 5 bases, leaving 8 bases not matched to a gene. The CDR3 DNA is TGTGCCAGCAGCTTAGGGTTGGGAAGCGGGGGGGAGACCCAGTACTTC. Translated: CASSLGLGSGGETQYF.

V usage is TRBV5-1 and J usage is TRBJ2-1; 12 bases map to TRBD2. Germline trimming cut 3 bases from V and 4 bases from J; bases unmatched to any gene: 2. This CDR3 contains 15 residues. Per germline, CDR1 SGHRS and CDR2 YFSETQ. The CDR3 protein is CASSSTSGGYNEQFF. The DNA of the CDR3 is TGCGCCAGCAGCTCAACTAGCGGGGGGTACAATGAGCAGTTCTTC.

The chain is built from TRBV19 and TRBJ1-1, with 8 bases fitting TRBD1. The trim removed 6 bases at V and 5 bases at J, leaving 8 bases unmatched. This CDR3 has 14 residues. Germline V gene sequence: CDR1 LNHDA, CDR2 SQIVND (reference sequence). The CDR3 DNA is TGTGCCAGTAGCCCCGACAGGGGAAGAACTGAAGCTTTCTTT. Its protein is CASSPDRGRTEAFF.

V usage is TRBV19 and J usage is TRBJ2-1; D possibly corresponds to TRBD1 (6 bases). This CDR3 spans 16 amino acids. Trimming left V 0 bases short and J 4 bases short, with 13 bases between. Germline CDR1 and CDR2: LNHDA and SQIVND (reference sequence). CDR3: CASSIEGVRGYNEQFF. CDR3 sequence (DNA): TGTGCCAGTAGTATAGAGGGGGTCAGGGGATACAATGAGCAGTTCTTC. The full variable domain, in which reference TRBV19 and TRBJ2-1 provide the parts outside the CDR3, is DGGITQSPKYLFRKEGQNVTLSCEQNLNHDAMYWYRQDPGQGLRLIYYSQIVNDFQKGDIAEGYSVSREKKESFPLTVTSAQKNPTAFYLCASSIEGVRGYNEQFFGPGTRLTVL.

This clone turned up a few times. The chain employs TRBV7-8 and TRBJ1-1; D is possibly TRBD1 (5 bases). Germline V CDR1 and CDR2: SGHVS, FQNEAQ. There are 16 residues in the CDR3. Deletions cut 2 bases from V and 0 bases from J, with 13 bases between. This CDR3 reads CASSLWGGNMNTEAFF. In nucleotides, the CDR3 is TGTGCCAGCAGCTTATGGGGGGGAAACATGAACACTGAAGCTTTCTTT.

This clone appeared once. The J gene is TRBJ1-2, the V gene TRBV5-4, with TRBD1 matching over 9 bases. Trimming at V came to 2 bases and at J to 4 bases, leaving 6 bases not matched to a gene. CDR1 and CDR2 (germline): SGHNT, YYREEE (reference sequence). The CDR3 is 15 amino acids. The CDR3 region has the DNA TGTGCCAGCAGCTTTACAGGGGGCGGGGGCTATGGCTACACCTTC. Amino acid sequence: CASSFTGGGGYGYTF.